Presented here are 18 T cell receptor beta chains from one specimen sequenced in a study of CD8 T cells in ankylosing spondylitis. MiXCR, applied by TCRdb to the 5' RACE reads, yields one record per CDR3 protein. Of 250,000 or so distinct CDR3 sequences listed, approximately 24% are singletons. Source material: blood, either unsorted or a sorted T cell fraction (not recorded which). Receptor source: a male donor with ankylosing spondylitis or in good health (not recorded which).

The sample holds a few counts of this clonotype. This chain connects TRBV12-3 or TRBV12-4 to TRBJ2-7; TRBD1 aligns across 10 bases. With V trimmed by 6 bases and J by 5 bases, 4 bases remained unmatched. The CDR3 spans 13 residues. The CDR3 DNA reads TGTGCCAGCAGACTGGGACAGGGGCACGAGCAGTACTTC. It encodes CASRLGQGHEQYF.

Worth noting for this clonotype: One end of the junction is discordant with germline, which a read error may explain. This rearrangement joins TRBV20-1 to TRBJ2-7, with 8 nucleotides matching TRBD1. This CDR3 comprises 12 residues. The germline V gene encodes CDR1 DFQATT and CDR2 SNEGSKA (reference sequence). CDR3 DNA: TGCACTGCTAGAATGGACAGGGACGAGCAGTACTTC. Translated: CTARMDRDEQYF.

The chain joins TRBV12-3 or TRBV12-4 to TRBJ1-1; D may be TRBD1 (5 bases). Trimming took off 6 bases at V and 4 bases at J, with 15 bases between the two ends. The CDR3 is 14 amino acids. CDR3 coding DNA: TGTGCCAGCAGCCGCGCCCAGGGAGGCACTGAAGCTTTCTTT. Its protein product is CASSRAQGGTEAFF.

This clonotype has at least ten counts. The chain couples TRBV7-3 to TRBJ2-2; TRBD1 aligns across 9 bases. Germline loops: CDR1 SGHTA, CDR2 FQGTGA. The CDR3 extends over 15 amino acids. V gave up 3 bases and J gave up 4 bases; unmatched junction bases: 3. This CDR3 is CASSLGQGGTGELFF. DNA of the CDR3: TGTGCCAGCAGCTTGGGACAGGGTGGCACCGGGGAGCTGTTTTTT.

This chain connects TRBV7-3 to TRBJ2-3, with 8 bases matching TRBD2. The CDR3 is 14 residues long. The germline CDR1 and CDR2 sequences are SGHTA and FQGTGA. With V trimmed by 5 bases and J by 2 bases, 3 bases remained unmatched. The CDR3 here is CASSLLADTDTQYF. Written as DNA, the CDR3 is TGTGCCAGCAGCCTACTAGCGGACACAGATACGCAGTATTTT.

This chain connects TRBV5-5 to TRBJ2-7, with 7 positions matching TRBD1. After removal of 0 bases from V and 2 bases from J, the junction contained 5 bases not matched to a gene. The CDR3 consists of 15 residues. Germline V gives CDR1 SGHKS, CDR2 YYEKEE (reference sequence). CDR3 sequence reads: CASSLVGTVTYEQYF. The DNA of the CDR3 is TGTGCCAGCAGCTTGGTTGGGACAGTAACCTACGAGCAGTACTTC.

This clonotype was seen a few times. This chain uses TRBV6-5 with TRBJ2-1; 7 bases agree with TRBD2. From germline, CDR1 is MNHEY and CDR2 SVGAGI. V dropped 6 bases and J dropped 10; count of bases not matched to a gene: 6. CDR3 size: 12 residues. The CDR3 loop is CASSQVRGEQFF. The DNA of the CDR3 is TGTGCCAGCAGCCAGGTGCGGGGGGAGCAGTTCTTC.

This clonotype came up many times. The rearrangement uses TRBV20-1 and TRBJ2-3; 7 bases fit TRBD2. J gave up 6 bases and V 3 bases, and 6 bases lay outside the gene matches. The CDR3 consists of 13 residues. CDR1 and CDR2 from the germline V gene are DFQATT and SNEGSKA (reference sequence). For the CDR3, the DNA is TGCAGTGCTAGCGGGGGGAAGTCTGATACGCAGTATTTT. It is translated as CSASGGKSDTQYF.

Concerning this clonotype: A much larger clone lies a single base off, so this may be a read error. CDR3 sequence reads: CASRPFTGELFF. CDR3 in DNA: TGTGCCAGCAGACCCTTCACCGGGGAGCTGTTTTTT. The gene calls are TRBV12-3 or TRBV12-4 and TRBJ2-2, with D hard to call. The CDR3 length is 12 residues. The V end was cut by 6 bases, the J end by 4 bases, with 6 bases between.

In this sample, this clonotype turned up a few times. The gene calls are TRBV29-1 and TRBJ2-5, with unresolved D. This CDR3 is 12 amino acids long. V dropped 4 bases and J dropped 7 bases, with 13 bases sitting between them. The V gene's germline CDR1 is SQVTM and CDR2 ANQGSEA. CDR3 amino acids: CSVGAEKGTQYF. The CDR3 nucleotides are TGCAGCGTTGGGGCGGAGAAAGGGACCCAGTACTTC.

This clonotype was counted ten times or more. The rearrangement uses TRBV24-1 and TRBJ2-3; D is unclear. Trimming stripped 7 bases from V and 1 base from J, with 14 bases between. Germline CDR1 is KGHDR and CDR2 is SFDVKD. This CDR3 comprises 15 residues. This CDR3 reads CATRDDTGRTDTQYF. DNA for the CDR3: TGTGCCACCAGGGATGACACGGGCCGCACAGATACGCAGTATTTT.

This clonotype was detected ten times or more. The J gene is TRBJ2-7, the V gene TRBV11-2; D may be TRBD1 (6 bases). Trimming took off 0 bases at V and 0 bases at J, with 12 bases between the two ends. This CDR3 has 16 residues. The germline gives CDR1 SGHAT, CDR2 FQNNGV. The CDR3 spells CASSLDPGHNSYEQYF. DNA for the CDR3: TGTGCCAGCAGCTTAGATCCGGGACACAACTCCTACGAGCAGTACTTC.

In its sample, this clonotype was seen many times. The V and J genes are TRBV20-1 and TRBJ1-5; D is undetermined. V lost 5 bases, J lost 5 bases, and 19 bases lay in between. The CDR3 extends over 15 amino acids. Germline CDR1 is DFQATT and CDR2 is SNEGSKA (reference sequence). The CDR3 coding sequence is TGCAGTGCTGGAACCGACATGACCGATCATCAGCCCCAGCATTTT. Its protein product is CSAGTDMTDHQPQHF.

The chain has TRBV12-3 or TRBV12-4 and TRBJ2-1; the D is unclear. Trimming took off 4 bases at V and 6 bases at J, with 10 bases between the two ends. The CDR3 totals 13 residues. In nucleotides, the CDR3 is TGTGCCAGCAGTTCTGACTCCCGCAATGAGCAGTTCTTC. Amino acids: CASSSDSRNEQFF.

CDR3: CASKKDGNSYEQYF. DNA of the CDR3: TGTGCCAGCAAAAAGGACGGGAACTCCTACGAGCAGTACTTC. This chain joins TRBV12-3 or TRBV12-4 and TRBJ2-7; TRBD2 might be the D (5 bases). Trimming took off 7 bases at V and 0 bases at J, with 13 bases between the two ends. The CDR3 length is 14 residues.

This clonotype was observed a handful of times. CDR3 region: CSARVELETQYF. The CDR3 DNA reads as TGCAGTGCTAGAGTGGAGTTGGAGACCCAGTACTTC. This chain uses TRBV20-1 with TRBJ2-5; no firm D call. There are 12 residues in the CDR3. V dropped 1 base and J dropped 5 bases, with 8 bases sitting between them. Germline CDR1 DFQATT, CDR2 SNEGSKA (reference sequence).

V is TRBV12-3 or TRBV12-4 and J is TRBJ1-1; TRBD1 matches 8 bases. Losses at the gene ends were 6 bases for V and 3 bases for J; bases not matched to a gene: 9. This CDR3 is 15 amino acids long. This CDR3 reads CASRGARGLDTEAFF. The CDR3 DNA follows: TGTGCCAGCAGAGGAGCCAGGGGGCTCGACACTGAAGCTTTCTTT.

The J gene is TRBJ2-7, the V gene TRBV28, with D perhaps TRBD1 (7 bases). Trimming left V 6 bases short and J 3 bases short, with 18 bases between. The CDR3 contains 15 residues. The germline gives CDR1 MDHEN, CDR2 SYDVKM. The CDR3 is CASSKGQGGIYEQYF. As DNA, the CDR3 is TGTGCCAGCAGCAAGGGGCAGGGGGGAATCTACGAGCAGTACTTC. Full variable domain (rest looked up from reference TRBV28 and TRBJ2-7): DVKVTQSSRYLVKRTGEKVFLECVQDMDHENMFWYRQDPGLGLRLIYFSYDVKMKEKGDIPEGYSVSREKKERFSLILESASTNQTSMYLCASSKGQGGIYEQYFGPGTRLTVT.